This T cell receptor (beta chain) stems from a study of blood T cell repertoires in COVID-19 (dated by TCRdb to the early 2020s). Notes on the research overall: Collaborator samples came from the United States, Italy and Spain and covered acute and convalescent phases of COVID-19. The material from the prospective study consisted of cDNA or gDNA derived from T cells, B-cell-depleted T cells, or PBMCs. Subjects who had been exposed to COVID-19, were actively infected with it, or had recovered from it provided the deeply sampled blood TCRbeta repertoires that made up the dataset. The repertoires were released in a freely available public database meant as a resource for research on the immune response to SARS-CoV-2. The samples were drawn from two sources: the first 160 participants of the ongoing ImmuneRACE study, and 950 to 1,500 subjects contributed by 6 global collaborators. Nearly every sample came with metadata listing a de-identified subject ID, COVID-19 status, age in years and sex. Where available, HLA class I and class II types were obtained from metadata supplied by the sample provider rather than from assay-based typing. Overall study results and their limits: How much clinical and demographic metadata was included differed by source and by participant, and the metadata was provided uncurated.

TCRbeta CDR3 regions were amplified from genomic DNA using the immunoSEQ Assay, a bias-controlled multiplex PCR. As for the authors' bioinformatics: The number of nucleated cells in each sample was estimated from the amplification of reference gene primers within the assay. To quantify the absolute abundance of each unique TCRbeta CDR3 rearrangement, sequence reads were collapsed and filtered. For each sample, productive Simpson clonality was calculated as the square root of Simpson's diversity index across productive rearrangements. What TCRdb holds here is the immuneACCESS table cut down to in-frame rearrangements. Part of the clones is not present; checked against another copy, under half of the missing clones reflect an unresolved V gene, and the others are unexplained. V and J calls and clone size come straight from that table; D and trimming were deduced from the DNA. This sample has fewer than 140,000 clones in its table, and roughly 80% of those were observed once. The biggest ten clones account for around 14% of the sample.

The CDR1 and CDR2 encoded by the germline V gene (reference sequence) are LGHDT and YNNKEL. The CDR3 covers 16 residues, taking in both the cysteine and the phenylalanine. The CDR3 DNA has 48 bases and is translated from base 1. Trimming costs V 1 base and J 0 bases, and their ends lie 10 bases apart. There are a few counts of this clone. Its recognized antigen is unknown. No base quality values were provided; no much bigger clone lies one nucleotide off. The collaborating institutions used their own protocols to collect whole blood in K2EDTA tubes. For TCRbeta analysis, collaborators shipped samples as frozen whole blood, isolated PBMCs, or DNA extracted from either of those sample types.

The material sequenced was peripheral blood. The clonotype comes from a woman aged 55-69 years with acute or convalescent COVID-19. This sequence uses TRBV3-1 (or the pseudogene TRBV3-2) and TRBJ1-5, with an unclear D gene assignment. The CDR3 here reads CASSQGTSHSNQPQHF. The DNA sequence is as follows: TGTGCCAGCAGCCAAGGGACTAGCCATAGCAATCAGCCCCAGCATTTT.